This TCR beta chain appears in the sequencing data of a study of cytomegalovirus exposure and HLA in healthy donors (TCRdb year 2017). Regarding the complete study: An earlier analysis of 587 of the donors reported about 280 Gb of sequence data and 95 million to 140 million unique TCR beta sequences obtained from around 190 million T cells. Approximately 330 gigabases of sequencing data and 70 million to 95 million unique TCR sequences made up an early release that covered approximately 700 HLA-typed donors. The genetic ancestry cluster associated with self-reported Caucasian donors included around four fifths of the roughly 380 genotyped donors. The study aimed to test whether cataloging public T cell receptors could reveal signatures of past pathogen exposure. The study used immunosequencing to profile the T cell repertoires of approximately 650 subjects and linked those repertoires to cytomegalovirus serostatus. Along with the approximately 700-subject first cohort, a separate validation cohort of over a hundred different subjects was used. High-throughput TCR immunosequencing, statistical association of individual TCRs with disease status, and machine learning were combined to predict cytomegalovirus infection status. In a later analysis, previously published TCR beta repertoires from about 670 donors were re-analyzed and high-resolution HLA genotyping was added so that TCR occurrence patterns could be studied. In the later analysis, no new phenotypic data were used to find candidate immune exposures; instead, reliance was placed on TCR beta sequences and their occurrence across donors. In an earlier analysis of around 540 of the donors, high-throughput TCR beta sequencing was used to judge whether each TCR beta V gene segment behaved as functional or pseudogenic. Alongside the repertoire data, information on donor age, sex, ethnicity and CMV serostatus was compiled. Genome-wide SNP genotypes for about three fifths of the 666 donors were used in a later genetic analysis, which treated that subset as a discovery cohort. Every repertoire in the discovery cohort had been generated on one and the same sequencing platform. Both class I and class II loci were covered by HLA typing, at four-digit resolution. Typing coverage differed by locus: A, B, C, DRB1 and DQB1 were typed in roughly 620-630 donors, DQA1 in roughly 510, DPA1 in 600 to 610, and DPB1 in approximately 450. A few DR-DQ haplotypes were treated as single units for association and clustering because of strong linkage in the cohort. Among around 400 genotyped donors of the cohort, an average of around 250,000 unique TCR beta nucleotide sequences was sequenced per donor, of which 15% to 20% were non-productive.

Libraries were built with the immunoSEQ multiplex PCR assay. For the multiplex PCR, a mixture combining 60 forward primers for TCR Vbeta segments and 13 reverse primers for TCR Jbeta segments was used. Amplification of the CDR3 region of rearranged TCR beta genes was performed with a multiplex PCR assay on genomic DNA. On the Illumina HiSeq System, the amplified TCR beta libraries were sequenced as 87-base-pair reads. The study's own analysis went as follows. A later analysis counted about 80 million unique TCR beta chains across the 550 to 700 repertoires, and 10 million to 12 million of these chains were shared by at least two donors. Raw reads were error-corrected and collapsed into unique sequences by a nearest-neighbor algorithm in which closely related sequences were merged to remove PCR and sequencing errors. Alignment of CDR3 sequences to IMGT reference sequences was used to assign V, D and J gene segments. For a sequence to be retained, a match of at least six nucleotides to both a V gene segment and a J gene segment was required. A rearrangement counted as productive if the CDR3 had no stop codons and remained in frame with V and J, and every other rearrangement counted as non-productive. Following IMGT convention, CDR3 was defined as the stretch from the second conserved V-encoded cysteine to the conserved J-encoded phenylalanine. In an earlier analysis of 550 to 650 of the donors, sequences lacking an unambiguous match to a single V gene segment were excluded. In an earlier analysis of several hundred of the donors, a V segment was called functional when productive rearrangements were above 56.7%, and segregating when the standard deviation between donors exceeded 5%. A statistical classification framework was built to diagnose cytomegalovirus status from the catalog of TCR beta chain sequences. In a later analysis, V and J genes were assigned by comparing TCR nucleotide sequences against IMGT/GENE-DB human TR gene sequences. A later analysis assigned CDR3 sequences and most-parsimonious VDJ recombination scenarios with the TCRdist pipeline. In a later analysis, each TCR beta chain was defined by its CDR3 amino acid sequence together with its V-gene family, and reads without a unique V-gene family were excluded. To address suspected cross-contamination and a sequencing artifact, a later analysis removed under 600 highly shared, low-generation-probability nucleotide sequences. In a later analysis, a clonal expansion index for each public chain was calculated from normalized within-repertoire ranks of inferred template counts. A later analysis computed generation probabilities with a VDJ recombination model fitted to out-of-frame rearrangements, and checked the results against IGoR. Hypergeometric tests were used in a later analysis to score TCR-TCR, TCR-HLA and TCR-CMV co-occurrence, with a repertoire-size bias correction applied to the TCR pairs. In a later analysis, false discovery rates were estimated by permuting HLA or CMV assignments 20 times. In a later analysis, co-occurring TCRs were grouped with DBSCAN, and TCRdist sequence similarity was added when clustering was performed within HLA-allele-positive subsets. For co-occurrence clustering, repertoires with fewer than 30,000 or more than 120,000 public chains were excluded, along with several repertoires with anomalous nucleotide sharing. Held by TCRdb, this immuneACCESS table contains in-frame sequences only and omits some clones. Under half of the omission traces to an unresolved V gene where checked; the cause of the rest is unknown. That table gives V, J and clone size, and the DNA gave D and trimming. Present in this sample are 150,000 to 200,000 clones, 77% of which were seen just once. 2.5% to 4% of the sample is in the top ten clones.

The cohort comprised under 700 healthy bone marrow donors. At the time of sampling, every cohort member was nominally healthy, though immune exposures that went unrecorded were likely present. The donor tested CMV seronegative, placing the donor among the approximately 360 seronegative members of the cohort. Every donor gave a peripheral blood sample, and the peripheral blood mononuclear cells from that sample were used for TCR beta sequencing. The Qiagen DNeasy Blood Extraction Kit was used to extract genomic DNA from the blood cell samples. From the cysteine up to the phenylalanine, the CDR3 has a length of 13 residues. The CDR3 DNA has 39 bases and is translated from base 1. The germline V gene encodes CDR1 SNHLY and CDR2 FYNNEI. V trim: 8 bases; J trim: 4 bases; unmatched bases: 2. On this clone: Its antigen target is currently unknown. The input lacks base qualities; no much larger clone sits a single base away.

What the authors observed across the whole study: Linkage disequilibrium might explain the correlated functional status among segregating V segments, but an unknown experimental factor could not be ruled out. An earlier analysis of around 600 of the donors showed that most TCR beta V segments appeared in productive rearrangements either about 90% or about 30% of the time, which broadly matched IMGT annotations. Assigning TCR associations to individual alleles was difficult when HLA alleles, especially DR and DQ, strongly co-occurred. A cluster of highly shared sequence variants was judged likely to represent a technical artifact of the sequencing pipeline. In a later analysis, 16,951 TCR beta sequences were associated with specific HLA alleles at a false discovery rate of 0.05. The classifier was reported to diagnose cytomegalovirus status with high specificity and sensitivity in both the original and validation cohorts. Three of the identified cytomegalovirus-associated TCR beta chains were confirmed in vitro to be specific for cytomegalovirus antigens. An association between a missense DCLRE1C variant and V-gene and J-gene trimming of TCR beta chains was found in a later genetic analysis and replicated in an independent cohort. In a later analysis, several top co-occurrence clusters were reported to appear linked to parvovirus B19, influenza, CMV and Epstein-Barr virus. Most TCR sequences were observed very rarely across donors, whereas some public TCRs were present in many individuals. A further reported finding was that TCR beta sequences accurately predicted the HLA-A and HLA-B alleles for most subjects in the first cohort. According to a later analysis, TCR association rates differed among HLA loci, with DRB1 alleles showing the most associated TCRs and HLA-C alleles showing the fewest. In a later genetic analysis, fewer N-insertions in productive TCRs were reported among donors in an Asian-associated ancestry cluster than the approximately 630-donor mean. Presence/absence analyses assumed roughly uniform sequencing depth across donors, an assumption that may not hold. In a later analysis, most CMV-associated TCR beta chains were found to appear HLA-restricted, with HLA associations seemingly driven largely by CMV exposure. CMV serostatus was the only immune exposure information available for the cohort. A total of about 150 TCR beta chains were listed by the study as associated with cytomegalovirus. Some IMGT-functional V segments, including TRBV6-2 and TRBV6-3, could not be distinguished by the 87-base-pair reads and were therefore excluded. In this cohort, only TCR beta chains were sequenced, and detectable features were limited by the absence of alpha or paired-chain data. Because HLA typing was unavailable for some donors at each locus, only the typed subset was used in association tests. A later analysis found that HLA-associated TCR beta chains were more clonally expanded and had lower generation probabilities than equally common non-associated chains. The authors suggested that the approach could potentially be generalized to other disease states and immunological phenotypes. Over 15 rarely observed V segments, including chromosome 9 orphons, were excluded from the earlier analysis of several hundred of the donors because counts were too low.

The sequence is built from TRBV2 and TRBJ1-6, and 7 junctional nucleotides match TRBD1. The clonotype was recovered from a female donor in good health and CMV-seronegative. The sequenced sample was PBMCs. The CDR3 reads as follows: CASGGQYNSPLHF. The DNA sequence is TGTGCCAGCGGGGGACAGTATAATTCACCCCTCCACTTT.